The 17 T cell receptor beta chains below were found in one sample sequenced in a study of OX40 agonist ivuxolimab in advanced cancers. The table came from immunoSEQ multiplex PCR; TCRdb's copy has only in-frame clones and leaves some out. The data show 80,000 to 100,000 clones, approximately 91% seen once. Material: CD4+ or CD8+ T cells sorted from blood, obtained in a trial of the OX40 agonist ivuxolimab. These receptor sequences come from an adult with an advanced solid tumor such as melanoma, head and neck, liver or kidney cancer.

This clone was detected only once. The V and J genes are TRBV6-5 and TRBJ2-7; 7 positions agree with TRBD2. There are 15 residues in the CDR3. V dropped 0 bases and J dropped 5; count of bases not matched to a gene: 7. Germline CDR1 reads MNHEY; CDR2 reads SVGAGI. The CDR3 nucleotides are TGTGCCAGCAGTTACTCAGGTGGGAGGGGCAACGAGCAGTACTTC. It is translated as CASSYSGGRGNEQYF.

J is TRBJ1-4 and V is TRBV28; 8 bases align to TRBD1. Trimming took 2 bases from V and 8 from J; bases not matched to a gene: 13. Germline V gives CDR1 MDHEN, CDR2 SYDVKM. This CDR3 is built from 17 residues. The CDR3 bases are TGTGCCAGCAGTTTACCTCCTGGGTCGAGACAGGGGGAAAAACTGTTTTTT. This sequence encodes CASSLPPGSRQGEKLFF.

The V call is TRBV20-1, the J call TRBJ2-3; the D is unclear. The CDR3 covers 10 residues. Trimming removed 6 bases from V and 5 bases from J, with 6 bases in between. Germline V gene lookup returns CDR1 DFQATT and CDR2 SNEGSKA (reference sequence). DNA of the CDR3: TGCAGTGCCCTGTTAGATACGCAGTATTTT. Translating gives CSALLDTQYF.

The chain has TRBV4-1 and TRBJ1-5; D unclear. CDR1 is MGHRA, CDR2 YSYEKL, per germline. V was shortened by 0 bases and J by 9 bases, with 9 bases between the two germline ends. The CDR3 runs 13 residues. The CDR3 is CASSQEEPAPQHF. CDR3 coding DNA: TGCGCCAGCAGCCAAGAAGAACCCGCGCCCCAGCATTTT.

The gene calls are TRBV18 and TRBJ2-1; 7 nucleotides align to TRBD2. Trimming cost V 1 base and J 8 bases; bases outside gene matches: 8. CDR3 size: 15 residues. Germline V gives CDR1 KGHSH, CDR2 LQKENI. As DNA, the CDR3 is TGTGCCAGCTCACCACGGGTCCTAGCGGAGTATGAGCAGTTCTTC. This encodes CASSPRVLAEYEQFF.

This chain joins TRBV5-4 and TRBJ2-5; 9 bases line up with TRBD1. V was pared by 4 bases and J by 5 bases, with 3 bases of the junction left unmatched. CDR3 length: 13 residues. The germline gives CDR1 SGHNT, CDR2 YYREEE (reference sequence). CDR3 amino acids: CASSRTGEETQYF. The CDR3 DNA reads TGTGCCAGCAGCCGGACAGGGGAGGAGACCCAGTACTTC.

On this clone: This same CDR3 is encoded by further DNA sequences in the sample. The chain uses TRBV2 and TRBJ2-5; 13 bases map to TRBD2. The CDR3 runs 15 residues. From germline, CDR1 is SNHLY and CDR2 FYNNEI. V lost 3 bases to trimming and J lost 5 bases; unmatched junction nucleotides: 3. Here the CDR3 reads CASSEGLAGRETQYF. CDR3 nucleotide sequence: TGTGCCAGCAGTGAGGGACTAGCGGGACGGGAGACCCAGTACTTC. Full variable domain (rest looked up from reference TRBV2 and TRBJ2-5): EPEVTQTPSHQVTQMGQEVILRCVPISNHLYFYWYRQILGQKVEFLVSFYNNEISEKSEIFDDQFSVERPDGSNFTLKIRSTKLEDSAMYFCASSEGLAGRETQYFGPGTRLLVL.

The chain links TRBV2 to TRBJ2-7, with TRBD2 matching 13 bases. CDR3 length: 16 residues. Per germline, CDR1 SNHLY and CDR2 FYNNEI. V lost 3 bases and J lost 1; bases outside the gene matches: 3. CDR3 region: CASSDEGLAGSYEQYF. DNA for the CDR3: TGTGCCAGCAGTGATGAGGGACTAGCGGGATCCTACGAGCAGTACTTC. Full variable domain (remainder filled in from reference TRBV2 and TRBJ2-7): EPEVTQTPSHQVTQMGQEVILRCVPISNHLYFYWYRQILGQKVEFLVSFYNNEISEKSEIFDDQFSVERPDGSNFTLKIRSTKLEDSAMYFCASSDEGLAGSYEQYFGPGTRLTVT.

As DNA, the CDR3 is TGTGCCAGCTCACCGGGGGGTTCCAGCTCCCACGAGCAGTACGTC. Residues: CASSPGGSSSHEQYV. The rearrangement links TRBV18 to TRBJ2-7; a possible D gene is TRBD2 (6 bases). The CDR3 has 15 amino acids. Germline V CDR1 and CDR2: KGHSH, LQKENI.

The rearrangement uses TRBV6-1 and TRBJ2-1; 16 nucleotides match TRBD2. There are 15 residues in the CDR3. Germline V lookup: CDR1 MNHNS, CDR2 SASEGT. The trim removed 6 bases at V and 9 bases at J, leaving 5 bases unmatched. This chain's CDR3 is CASRGLAGGPSEQFF. The CDR3 nucleotides read TGTGCCAGCAGGGGACTAGCGGGAGGGCCCAGTGAGCAGTTCTTC.

The chain joins TRBV10-3 to TRBJ2-3; perhaps D is TRBD1 or TRBD2 (5 bases each). V gave up 10 bases and J gave up 6 bases, with 23 bases separating them. Germline CDR1 reads ENHRY; CDR2 reads SYGVKD. The CDR3 has 15 residues. The CDR3 DNA reads TGTGCCACAGGACCGGGACCCCGAGCGTCGGATACGCAGTATTTT. Encoded protein: CATGPGPRASDTQYF.

J is TRBJ2-3 and V is TRBV10-3, with 7 bases identical to TRBD2. There are 13 residues in the CDR3. The germline V gene has CDR1 ENHRY and CDR2 SYGVKD. Losses at the gene ends were 8 bases for V and 2 bases for J; bases not matched to a gene: 4. The CDR3 sequence: CAISGLYTDTQYF. CDR3 bases: TGTGCCATCTCGGGACTATACACAGATACGCAGTATTTT.

This clone was detected only once. This rearrangement joins TRBV4-2 to TRBJ2-5; 9 nucleotides agree with TRBD2. The V segment lost 4 bases and the J segment 5 bases; nucleotides outside the gene matches: 2. The CDR3 sequence is 13 residues long. From germline, CDR1 is LGHNA and CDR2 YNFKEQ. This chain's CDR3 is CASSPSGRETQYF. The CDR3 bases are TGTGCCAGCAGCCCGAGCGGGAGGGAGACCCAGTACTTC.

The J gene is TRBJ1-1, the V gene TRBV5-1, with 8 bases matching TRBD1. The germline gives CDR1 SGHRS, CDR2 YFSETQ. Trimming at V came to 7 bases and at J to 5 bases, leaving 7 bases not matched to a gene. The CDR3 sequence is 13 residues long. The CDR3 nucleotides read TGCGCCAGCGCCGGACAGGGTGAAACTGAAGCTTTCTTT. Protein: CASAGQGETEAFF.

This chain uses TRBV11-3 with TRBJ2-5; D is unclear. V dropped 5 bases and J dropped 7 bases, with 11 bases sitting between them. The CDR3 is 12 amino acids. CDR1 is SGHNT, CDR2 YENEEA, per germline. The CDR3 is CASSQSRGTQYF. In DNA form, the CDR3 reads TGTGCCAGCAGCCAGTCCCGTGGGACCCAGTACTTC.

The chain employs TRBV10-3 and TRBJ1-2; 9 bases align to TRBD1. With V trimmed by 4 bases and J by 5 bases, 11 bases remained unmatched. The CDR3 extends over 16 amino acids. Germline lookup yields CDR1 ENHRY and CDR2 SYGVKD. CDR3 region: CAISGPRTGVEYGYTF. Written as DNA, the CDR3 is TGTGCCATCAGTGGGCCCCGGACAGGGGTTGAATATGGCTACACCTTC.

The genes are TRBV6-6 and TRBJ2-4; no firm D call. The V gene lost 7 bases and the J gene lost 3 bases, with 13 bases spanning the gap. The CDR3 loop spans 14 amino acids. Germline-derived CDR1 and CDR2 are MNHNY and SVGAGI (reference sequence). CDR3 coding DNA: TGTGCCAGCACCACGAGCCCTGGCAAAAACATTCAGTACTTC. Translating gives CASTTSPGKNIQYF.